The 24 T cell receptor beta chains given below trace back to one sample, sequenced in a study of cytomegalovirus exposure and HLA in healthy donors. Produced via immunoSEQ multiplex PCR; TCRdb's table is partial and in-frame only. The repertoire holds 200,000 or so clones, with 75% to 85% as singletons. Sequenced sample: PBMCs. The receptors derive from a woman younger than 45 in good health and CMV-seropositive.

The chain uses TRBV5-4 and TRBJ1-1; 8 bases are shared with TRBD1. This CDR3 spans 14 amino acids. With V trimmed by 0 bases and J by 7 bases, 5 bases remained unmatched. Germline V lookup: CDR1 SGHNT, CDR2 YYREEE (reference sequence). The CDR3 sequence: CASSLVHRGDEAFF. Written as DNA, the CDR3 is TGTGCCAGCAGCTTGGTACACAGGGGGGATGAAGCTTTCTTT.

The chain is built from TRBV6-5 and TRBJ2-3; the D gene is possibly TRBD2 (5 bases). In germline, CDR1 is MNHEY, CDR2 SVGAGI. The CDR3 is 15 amino acids. V was shortened by 9 bases and J by 2 bases, with 18 bases between the two germline ends. The CDR3 is CASQTGGSFTDTQYF. As DNA, the CDR3 is TGTGCCAGTCAAACCGGCGGGTCGTTCACAGATACGCAGTATTTT.

The rearrangement links TRBV29-1 to TRBJ2-1, with a weak D call TRBD2 (6 bases). Germline lookup yields CDR1 SQVTM and CDR2 ANQGSEA. Trimming took 4 bases from V and 6 from J, leaving 22 bases between them. CDR3 length: 16 residues. CDR3 bases: TGCAGCGTTGGAGACACCGGGAGTCCATCAGGCAATGAGCAGTTCTTC. Its translation: CSVGDTGSPSGNEQFF.

This chain links TRBV7-2 with TRBJ2-6, with 7 bases matching TRBD1. The CDR3 consists of 16 residues. CDR1 and CDR2 from the germline V gene are SGHTA and FQGNSA. Germline trimming cut 3 bases from V and 0 bases from J; bases unmatched to any gene: 2. The CDR3 DNA follows: TGTGCCAGCAGCTTGGGACAGTTCTCTGGGGCCAACGTCCTGACTTTC. Encoded protein: CASSLGQFSGANVLTF.

The genes are TRBV4-1 and TRBJ1-4; no firm D call. CDR1 and CDR2 from the germline V gene are MGHRA and YSYEKL. The CDR3 is 15 amino acids. Trimming pared 0 bases from V and 5 bases from J, leaving 10 bases between. The CDR3 here is CASSQEASENEKLFF. The CDR3 DNA follows: TGCGCCAGCAGCCAAGAAGCCAGCGAGAATGAAAAACTGTTTTTT.

The V gene is TRBV9, the J gene TRBJ2-5; 12 positions agree with TRBD2. Germline V gene lookup returns CDR1 SGDLS and CDR2 YYNGEE. V lost 4 bases to trimming and J lost 2 bases; unmatched junction nucleotides: 6. The CDR3 contains 16 residues. This chain's CDR3 is CASSSGTSGWQETQYF. CDR3 nucleotides: TGTGCCAGCAGCTCAGGGACTAGCGGGTGGCAAGAGACCCAGTACTTC.

The chain uses TRBV5-1 and TRBJ2-4; D possibly corresponds to TRBD2 (5 bases). This CDR3 has 15 amino acids. Germline CDR1 is SGHRS and CDR2 is YFSETQ. Deletions cut 3 bases from V and 0 bases from J, with 10 bases between. In nucleotides, the CDR3 is TGCGCCAGCAGCTCGGACTCCATAGCCAAAAACATTCAGTACTTC. Translation gives CASSSDSIAKNIQYF.

The genes are TRBV5-6 and TRBJ2-1, with D uncertain. V was cut by 0 bases and J by 2 bases, with 12 bases left in between. The germline CDR1 and CDR2 sequences are SGHDT and YYEEEE. The length of the CDR3 is 16 residues. The CDR3 DNA follows: TGTGCCAGCAGCTTGGTTACTTTTCCCACCTACAATGAGCAGTTCTTC. Protein product: CASSLVTFPTYNEQFF.

The chain couples TRBV2 to TRBJ2-7; 11 bases agree with TRBD1. The V segment lost 6 bases and the J segment 6 bases; nucleotides outside the gene matches: 7. The CDR3 has 14 amino acids. Germline loops: CDR1 SNHLY, CDR2 FYNNEI. CDR3 sequence reads: CASRGQGVFAEQYF. CDR3 sequence (DNA): TGTGCCAGCAGGGGACAGGGGGTTTTCGCCGAGCAGTACTTC.

The chain links TRBV7-2 to TRBJ2-1; no clear D gene. The germline gives CDR1 SGHTA, CDR2 FQGNSA. Trimming shortened V by 1 base and J by 6 bases, and 10 bases separated the two germline ends. The CDR3 runs 14 residues. The CDR3 here is CASSLVTTANEQFF. CDR3 DNA sequence: TGTGCCAGCAGCTTAGTAACTACGGCCAATGAGCAGTTCTTC.

The chain carries TRBV27 and TRBJ2-7; perhaps TRBD1 as D (5 bases). The CDR3 has 15 residues. From germline, CDR1 is MNHEY and CDR2 SMNVEV (reference sequence). V gave up 8 bases and J gave up 4 bases, with 21 bases separating them. The CDR3 protein is CASAIGAGRVYEQYF. The CDR3 coding sequence is TGTGCCAGCGCGATAGGGGCAGGCCGGGTTTACGAGCAGTACTTC.

The rearrangement joins TRBV4-2 to TRBJ1-4; D uncertain. Between the trimmed V and J ends, which lost 0 bases and 5 bases, there was a span of 13 bases. The CDR3 length is 16 residues. Germline assignment: CDR1 LGHNA and CDR2 YNFKEQ. CDR3 nucleotide sequence: TGTGCCAGCAGCCAAGAGTTGGCTGGGAGGAATGAAAAACTGTTTTTT. Amino acid sequence: CASSQELAGRNEKLFF.

The chain recombines TRBV16 with TRBJ1-1; D not certain. Germline CDR1 KGHSY, CDR2 FQNENV. The CDR3 contains 12 residues. The CDR3 coding sequence is TGTGCTGGCGGAGCGACGAACACTGAAGCTTTCTTT. Protein sequence: CAGGATNTEAFF.

This sequence joins TRBV25-1 and TRBJ1-4; D unresolved. Germline CDR1 MGHDK, CDR2 SYGVNS. Trimming stripped 3 bases from V and 0 bases from J, with 14 bases between. The CDR3 covers 17 residues. CDR3 DNA: TGTGCCAGCAGTGAGATGGTACAGATTACAACTAATGAAAAACTGTTTTTT. Residues: CASSEMVQITTNEKLFF.

The chain is built from TRBV4-2 and TRBJ1-2; D call uncertain. This CDR3 has 15 amino acids. The V gene lost 0 bases and the J gene lost 2 bases, with 10 bases spanning the gap. The germline V gene encodes CDR1 LGHNA and CDR2 YNFKEQ. CDR3 nucleotides: TGTGCCAGCAGCCAAGATTTGGTCAGAAACTATGGCTACACCTTC. This translates into CASSQDLVRNYGYTF.

The chain carries TRBV30 and TRBJ1-4; TRBD1 might be the D (5 bases). Germline V gives CDR1 GTSNPN, CDR2 SVGIG (reference sequence). V lost 2 bases and J 7 bases, leaving 14 bases between the germline ends. The CDR3 length is 14 residues. The CDR3 nucleotides are TGTGCCTGGAGTAGAGGGACGGAGGGTGAAAAACTGTTTTTT. Translated, it gives CAWSRGTEGEKLFF.

This clone showed up many times. The V gene is TRBV25-1, the J gene TRBJ2-1, with 10 bases aligning to TRBD2. The V gene's germline CDR1 is MGHDK and CDR2 SYGVNS. CDR3 length: 14 amino acids. Trimming cost V 8 bases and J 6 bases; bases outside gene matches: 7. In nucleotides, the CDR3 is TGTGCCAGCCTGTCTAGCGGGGGAACCAATGAGCAGTTCTTC. Protein: CASLSSGGTNEQFF.

V and J are TRBV5-1 and TRBJ2-7; TRBD2 agrees at 8 bases. In germline, CDR1 is SGHRS, CDR2 YFSETQ. The CDR3 runs 15 residues. Trimming removed 4 bases from V and 7 bases from J; junction bases left unmatched: 13. The chain's CDR3 is CASSTSGTSTREQYF. The CDR3 nucleotides are TGCGCCAGCAGCACGTCCGGGACTAGTACGAGGGAGCAGTACTTC.

This clone was seen a few times. The chain employs TRBV2 and TRBJ2-2; the match to TRBD2 covers 8 bases. CDR3 length: 17 amino acids. Trimming removed 3 bases from V and 6 bases from J; junction bases left unmatched: 12. The germline gives CDR1 SNHLY, CDR2 FYNNEI. The CDR3: CASSEIPPLAGSGELFF. The CDR3 DNA follows: TGTGCCAGCAGTGAGATCCCCCCCCTAGCGGGTTCCGGGGAGCTGTTTTTT.

This clone has a single count. The CDR3 sequence is CSADAGINEQFF. The CDR3 bases are TGCAGCGCTGACGCAGGGATCAATGAGCAGTTCTTC. The rearrangement joins TRBV29-1 to TRBJ2-1; D is perhaps TRBD1 (5 bases). This CDR3 contains 12 residues. Per germline, CDR1 SQVTM and CDR2 ANQGSEA. V was pared by 7 bases and J by 6 bases, with 13 bases between.

The chain joins TRBV27 to TRBJ1-2, with no clear D. The CDR3 sequence is 15 residues long. Germline V gene data show CDR1 as MNHEY and CDR2 as SMNVEV (reference sequence). V was cut by 5 bases and J by 6 bases, with 19 bases left in between. The DNA of the CDR3 is TGTGCCAGCAGTCCCTTCCCCCACGGAGCAAATGGCTACACCTTC. Protein: CASSPFPHGANGYTF.

This rearrangement joins TRBV19 to TRBJ2-1; D is uncertain. This CDR3 is built from 11 residues. The V end was cut by 8 bases, the J end by 3 bases, with 5 bases between. Germline V gene sequence: CDR1 LNHDA, CDR2 SQIVND (reference sequence). CDR3 sequence: CASLGYNEQFF. DNA for the CDR3: TGTGCCAGTCTCGGCTACAATGAGCAGTTCTTC.

J is TRBJ2-4 and V is TRBV7-8; 12 nucleotides match TRBD2. V lost 2 bases to trimming and J lost 5 bases; unmatched junction nucleotides: 10. Germline loops: CDR1 SGHVS, CDR2 FQNEAQ. CDR3 length: 18 amino acids. CDR3 DNA: TGTGCCAGCAGCTTAATGGCGGCTAGCGGGAGGGCCCAAAACATTCAGTACTTC. It translates to CASSLMAASGRAQNIQYF.

This clone was recorded once. V is TRBV11-2 and J is TRBJ2-7; TRBD2 matches at 7 bases. Per germline, CDR1 SGHAT and CDR2 FQNNGV. V shed 2 bases and J 3 bases; nucleotides not matched to a gene: 7. This CDR3 region has 15 residues. CDR3 loop: CASSLPGLRIYEQYF. CDR3 nucleotide sequence: TGTGCCAGCAGCTTACCGGGACTACGGATCTACGAGCAGTACTTC.